These 32 T cell receptor beta chains came from one sample sequenced in a study of vaccination and CD4 T cells after COVID-19. CD4+ T cells that had been cultured provided DNA sequenced with the Oncomine TCR Beta short-read assay. TCRdb independently ran MiXCR on the PCR reads; one entry per CDR3 protein. The data show some 14,000 distinct CDR3 sequences, 20% to 25% seen once. Treatment given: roughly 11-day PBMC culture with coronavirus spike peptide pools or control peptides (ViraFEST assay). Antigens for these TCRs are unknown. Sequencing was performed on CD4+ T cells from blood, cultured in vitro, taken after SARS-CoV-2 vaccination. Receptors originate from a human donor who had recovered from COVID-19.

The gene calls are TRBV4-3 and TRBJ2-2, with D uncertain. The CDR3 is 13 amino acids. Between the trimmed V and J ends, which lost 0 bases and 8 bases, there was a span of 7 bases. Per the germline V gene, CDR1 is LGHNA and CDR2 is YSLEER. The CDR3 region is CASSQDRRGELFF. As DNA, the CDR3 is TGCGCCAGCAGCCAAGATAGAAGGGGGGAGCTGTTTTTT.

This clonotype was seen more than once but under ten times. The rearrangement uses TRBV7-9 and TRBJ1-1; D not resolved. Germline CDR1 SEHNR, CDR2 FQNEAQ (reference sequence). The CDR3 covers 13 residues. The germline V and J ends were trimmed by 5 bases and 0 bases, with 7 bases remaining between them. The CDR3 loop is CASSRNMNTEAFF. CDR3 bases: TGTGCCAGCAGCCGCAACATGAACACTGAAGCTTTCTTT.

By sample share, this clonotype is medium-sized. CDR3 in amino acids: CASSLFGQGGNTEAFF. The DNA for the CDR3 is TGTGCCAGCAGCTTGTTCGGACAGGGGGGGAACACTGAAGCTTTCTTT. This sequence joins TRBV5-6 and TRBJ1-1, with 10 positions matching TRBD1. CDR1 is SGHDT and CDR2 is YYEEEE in the germline V gene. The CDR3 sequence is 16 residues long. Trimming removed 1 base from V and 1 base from J; junction bases left unmatched: 4.

This clonotype was seen more than once but under ten times. This sequence joins TRBV7-3 and TRBJ2-7, with D perhaps matching TRBD2 (5 bases). Trimming pared 2 bases from V and 1 base from J, leaving 12 bases between. Germline V CDR1 and CDR2: SGHTA, FQGTGA. There are 15 residues in the CDR3. The CDR3 here is CASSLSGLDSYEQYF. CDR3 DNA: TGTGCCAGCAGCTTATCGGGATTAGATTCCTACGAGCAGTACTTC.

The rearrangement joins TRBV5-1 to TRBJ2-5, with 7 bases that match TRBD1. This CDR3 has 14 amino acids. V shed 3 bases and J 0 bases; nucleotides not matched to a gene: 2. Per germline, CDR1 SGHRS and CDR2 YFSETQ. CDR3 sequence: CASSSGQDQETQYF. For the CDR3, the DNA is TGCGCCAGCAGCTCCGGACAGGACCAAGAGACCCAGTACTTC.

The CDR3 DNA is TGTGCCAGCAGTTTAGCTGGGACGGGGGGAACTGAAGCTTTCTTT. As protein: CASSLAGTGGTEAFF. This chain links TRBV28 with TRBJ1-1, with D possibly matching TRBD1 (5 bases). Germline loops: CDR1 MDHEN, CDR2 SYDVKM. V lost 2 bases and J lost 5, with 15 bases in between. The CDR3 sequence is 15 residues long.

This clonotype has just a few counts. The chain is built from TRBV5-1 and TRBJ1-1; D gene uncertain. The CDR3 has 14 residues. CDR1 is SGHRS and CDR2 is YFSETQ in the germline V gene. V dropped 4 bases and J dropped 1 base, with 11 bases sitting between them. The DNA of the CDR3 is TGCGCCAGCAGCCCGGGCGGGCAGAACACTGAAGCTTTCTTT. Translating gives CASSPGGQNTEAFF.

This sequence joins TRBV2 and TRBJ2-5; D is uncertain. Deletions cut 3 bases from V and 1 base from J, with 9 bases between. This CDR3 has 14 amino acids. CDR1 is SNHLY, CDR2 FYNNEI, per germline. This CDR3 is CASSDKRVQETQYF. The CDR3 region has the DNA TGTGCCAGCAGTGACAAAAGGGTCCAAGAGACCCAGTACTTC.

The genes are TRBV7-2 and TRBJ2-7; TRBD1 agrees at 9 bases. The CDR3 is made up of 17 amino acids. Germline lookup yields CDR1 SGHTA and CDR2 FQGNSA. The J segment lost 1 base and the V segment lost 5 bases, leaving 12 bases of the junction unmatched. The CDR3, as DNA: TGTGCCAGCAGCAGGGACAGGGTATCCTTTAGTTCCTACGAGCAGTACTTC. This encodes CASSRDRVSFSSYEQYF. Full variable domain (outside the CDR3, taken from reference TRBV7-2 and TRBJ2-7): GAGVSQSPSNKVTEKGKDVELRCDPISGHTALYWYRQSLGQGLEFLIYFQGNSAPDKSGLPSDRFSAERTGGSVSTLTIQRTQQEDSAVYLCASSRDRVSFSSYEQYFGPGTRLTVT.

The sample holds a few counts of this clonotype. The V gene is TRBV6-2 or TRBV6-3, the J gene TRBJ1-1, with D tentatively TRBD1 (5 bases). Germline CDR1 is MNHEY and CDR2 is SVGEGT. V was pared by 8 bases and J by 0 bases, with 25 bases between. CDR3 length: 18 residues. DNA of the CDR3: TGTGCCAGCCTCGCCCTCGGGACCGCGAGTTTCATGAACACTGAAGCTTTCTTT. Residues: CASLALGTASFMNTEAFF.

The chain is built from TRBV7-9 and TRBJ2-7; D not certain. Trimming took 4 bases from V and 2 from J, leaving 9 bases between them. Germline V gives CDR1 SEHNR, CDR2 FQNEAQ (reference sequence). The CDR3 totals 13 residues. As DNA, the CDR3 is TGTGCCAGCAGCTGCAACACCGCCTACGAGCAGTACTTC. This codes for CASSCNTAYEQYF.

The chain couples TRBV6-2 or TRBV6-3 to TRBJ2-1; D is ambiguous. The germline gives CDR1 MNHEY, CDR2 SVGEGT. V gave up 6 bases and J gave up 0 bases, with 6 bases separating them. This CDR3 comprises 13 residues. The CDR3 bases are TGTGCCAGCAGGTCGAGCTCCTACAATGAGCAGTTCTTC. Translating gives CASRSSSYNEQFF.

CDR3 protein: CATEKPGQGRLGQFF. The CDR3 DNA reads as TGTGCCACCGAAAAACCGGGACAGGGGCGACTTGGACAGTTCTTC. The V and J genes are TRBV24-1 and TRBJ2-1; TRBD1 agrees at 10 bases. Germline V gives CDR1 KGHDR, CDR2 SFDVKD. The trim removed 9 bases at V and 13 bases at J, leaving 17 bases unmatched. The CDR3 length is 15 residues.

The chain uses TRBV19 and TRBJ2-6; D may correspond to TRBD1 or TRBD2 (7 bases each). V was shortened by 5 bases and J by 1 base, with 15 bases between the two germline ends. The CDR3 consists of 17 residues. The germline gives CDR1 LNHDA, CDR2 SQIVND (reference sequence). The CDR3 protein is CASSRGGGSSGANVLTF. The CDR3, as DNA: TGTGCCAGTAGTCGAGGGGGCGGGAGTTCTGGGGCCAACGTCCTGACTTTC.

This clonotype was picked up a small number of times. The chain couples TRBV27 to TRBJ2-1; D uncertain. This CDR3 has 18 amino acids. With 2 bases removed from V and 1 base from J, the gap between germline ends came to 18 bases. Germline V CDR1 and CDR2: MNHEY, SMNVEV (reference sequence). The CDR3 loop reads CASSLASARRRSYNEQFF. The CDR3 nucleotides read TGTGCCAGCAGTTTAGCGTCGGCCCGAAGGCGGTCCTACAATGAGCAGTTCTTC.

The chain links TRBV28 to TRBJ2-7; TRBD2 aligns across 10 bases. CDR1 is MDHEN and CDR2 is SYDVKM in the germline V gene. This CDR3 has 15 amino acids. V gave up 6 bases and J gave up 5 bases; unmatched junction bases: 10. Written as DNA, the CDR3 is TGTGCCAGCAGCCTAACCGGGACTAGCGCCCACGAGCAGTACTTC. The encoded protein is CASSLTGTSAHEQYF.

This clonotype has only a few counts. This chain joins TRBV18 and TRBJ1-2; D might be TRBD1 (5 bases). V lost 6 bases and J lost 3, with 11 bases in between. The germline V gene encodes CDR1 KGHSH and CDR2 LQKENI. The CDR3 sequence is 13 residues long. The CDR3 nucleotides are TGTGCCAGCTCCCCGGGGACGGACTATGGCTACACCTTC. This codes for CASSPGTDYGYTF.

The chain joins TRBV2 to TRBJ1-2; 8 bases fit TRBD1. The V segment lost 9 bases and the J segment 1 base; nucleotides outside the gene matches: 7. The CDR3 spans 14 residues. Looked up from germline, CDR1 is SNHLY and CDR2 is FYNNEI. The CDR3: CASRQGNVNYGYTF. The CDR3 bases are TGTGCCAGTAGACAGGGGAATGTTAACTATGGCTACACCTTC.

The chain couples TRBV20-1 to TRBJ2-5; D is tentatively TRBD1 or TRBD2 (5 bases each). V lost 3 bases and J lost 9, with 17 bases in between. Germline values: CDR1 DFQATT, CDR2 SNEGSKA (reference sequence). The CDR3 spans 13 residues. The CDR3 protein is CSASGTAAKAQYF. The CDR3 DNA follows: TGCAGTGCTAGTGGGACGGCCGCCAAGGCCCAGTACTTC.

This clonotype turned up a few times. The chain carries TRBV19 and TRBJ2-3, with a tentative D call TRBD2 (5 bases). The CDR3 has 13 residues. Germline-derived CDR1 and CDR2 are LNHDA and SQIVND (reference sequence). V lost 5 bases and J 4 bases, leaving 10 bases between the germline ends. The CDR3: CASSPKLADTQYF. DNA of the CDR3: TGTGCCAGTAGTCCGAAACTAGCAGATACGCAGTATTTT.

The V and J genes are TRBV20-1 and TRBJ2-1, with a tentative D call TRBD2 (5 bases). Germline V gene lookup returns CDR1 DFQATT and CDR2 SNEGSKA (reference sequence). CDR3 length: 15 amino acids. Trimming stripped 3 bases from V and 2 bases from J, with 14 bases between. Here the CDR3 reads CSASPFEGAYNEQFF. The CDR3, as DNA: TGCAGTGCTAGCCCCTTTGAGGGAGCCTACAATGAGCAGTTCTTC.

This clonotype was counted between two and nine times. V is TRBV4-1 and J is TRBJ1-1; D not certain. The CDR3 runs to 15 residues. Germline lookup yields CDR1 MGHRA and CDR2 YSYEKL. Trimming took 1 base from V and 0 from J, leaving 9 bases between them. The CDR3 nucleotides are TGCGCCAGCAGCCAAGCGGCAGACATGAACACTGAAGCTTTCTTT. Amino acids: CASSQAADMNTEAFF.

Only a few counts were recorded for this clonotype. This chain uses TRBV7-8 with TRBJ2-2; 9 bases agree with TRBD2. J was trimmed by 3 bases and V by 11 bases; bases with no gene match: 7. Per the germline V gene, CDR1 is SGHVS and CDR2 is FQNEAQ. CDR3 length: 14 amino acids. The CDR3 DNA is TGTGCCTTGGGGCGGGGGGGCCACACCGGGGAGCTGTTTTTT. Its translation is CALGRGGHTGELFF. The whole variable domain, remainder taken from reference TRBV7-8 and TRBJ2-2, is GAGVSQSPRYKVAKRGQDVALRCDPISGHVSLFWYQQALGQGPEFLTYFQNEAQLDKSGLPSDRFFAERPEGSVSTLKIQRTQQEDSAVYLCALGRGGHTGELFFGEGSRLTVL.

CDR3 amino acids: CASSLAGGGWGIQYF. Written as DNA, the CDR3 is TGTGCCAGCAGTTTAGCGGGAGGAGGTTGGGGCATTCAGTACTTC. The chain combines TRBV27 with TRBJ2-4, with 8 bases fitting TRBD2. Germline lookup yields CDR1 MNHEY and CDR2 SMNVEV (reference sequence). The ends lost 2 bases at V and 9 bases at J; junction bases unmatched: 9. The CDR3 loop spans 15 amino acids.

V is TRBV20-1 and J is TRBJ1-4, with 8 positions matching TRBD1. The CDR3 spans 13 residues. Germline CDR1 reads DFQATT; CDR2 reads SNEGSKA (reference sequence). Unmatched junction bases numbered 7, after V lost 5 bases and J lost 8 bases. The CDR3 DNA reads TGCAGTGCTGCTCAGGGGGCTGACGAAAAACTGTTTTTT. Its protein product is CSAAQGADEKLFF.

J is TRBJ1-5 and V is TRBV28, with D possibly TRBD1 on 6 matching bases. V was cut by 10 bases and J by 6 bases, with 16 bases left in between. The CDR3 is made up of 13 amino acids. Germline CDR1 is MDHEN and CDR2 is SYDVKM. The CDR3 DNA follows: TGTGCCATCAACGACTGGGGGCTTCAGCCCCAGCATTTT. It translates to CAINDWGLQPQHF.

CDR3 loop: CASSRTGGGLNTEAFF. CDR3 coding DNA: TGTGCCAGCAGCCGCACGGGGGGGGGCTTGAACACTGAAGCTTTCTTT. V and J are TRBV14 and TRBJ1-1, with D perhaps TRBD1 (6 bases). This CDR3 has 16 amino acids. Trimming left V 4 bases short and J 0 bases short, with 15 bases between. The germline gives CDR1 SGHDN, CDR2 FVKESK.

The V gene is TRBV10-3, the J gene TRBJ2-7; a possible D gene is TRBD2 (6 bases). There are 15 residues in the CDR3. Germline V gene lookup returns CDR1 ENHRY and CDR2 SYGVKD. V was clipped by 5 bases and J by 4 bases, with 18 bases between them. The CDR3 bases are TGTGCCATCAGTTTACGGGACGGCGGAGGGTACGAGCAGTACTTC. Amino acid sequence: CAISLRDGGGYEQYF.

V gene TRBV5-1 combines with J gene TRBJ1-1; D unresolved. CDR3 size: 14 residues. Germline CDR1 is SGHRS and CDR2 is YFSETQ. V lost 0 bases and J 8 bases, leaving 14 bases between the germline ends. The CDR3 sequence is CASSLVPGGREAFF. The CDR3 nucleotides are TGCGCCAGCAGCTTGGTGCCGGGCGGCAGAGAAGCTTTCTTT.

This clonotype has a handful of counts. Compared with germline, one end of the junction differs, possibly owing to a read error. The genes are TRBV6-1 and TRBJ1-6; D gene uncertain. There are 15 residues in the CDR3. Germline lookup yields CDR1 MNHNS and CDR2 SASEGT. CDR3 sequence reads: CASTLRRDYSSPLHF. For the CDR3, the DNA is TGTGCCAGCACCCTTCGTCGGGATTATAGTTCACCCCTCCACTTT.

The sample holds a few counts of this clonotype. This chain joins TRBV10-3 and TRBJ2-3, with D possibly TRBD2 on 5 matching bases. V was pared by 5 bases and J by 4 bases, with 13 bases between. This CDR3 is built from 14 residues. Germline V gene sequence: CDR1 ENHRY, CDR2 SYGVKD. CDR3 region: CAISRAHGADTQYF. The DNA for the CDR3 is TGTGCCATCAGTAGGGCCCACGGGGCAGATACGCAGTATTTT.

The chain uses TRBV6-1 and TRBJ1-1, with D unresolved. Germline V gene lookup returns CDR1 MNHNS and CDR2 SASEGT. The CDR3 sequence is 13 residues long. V was cut by 6 bases and J by 0 bases, with 8 bases left in between. The CDR3 loop reads CASRDQLNTEAFF. The CDR3 coding sequence is TGTGCCAGCAGGGATCAATTGAACACTGAAGCTTTCTTT.